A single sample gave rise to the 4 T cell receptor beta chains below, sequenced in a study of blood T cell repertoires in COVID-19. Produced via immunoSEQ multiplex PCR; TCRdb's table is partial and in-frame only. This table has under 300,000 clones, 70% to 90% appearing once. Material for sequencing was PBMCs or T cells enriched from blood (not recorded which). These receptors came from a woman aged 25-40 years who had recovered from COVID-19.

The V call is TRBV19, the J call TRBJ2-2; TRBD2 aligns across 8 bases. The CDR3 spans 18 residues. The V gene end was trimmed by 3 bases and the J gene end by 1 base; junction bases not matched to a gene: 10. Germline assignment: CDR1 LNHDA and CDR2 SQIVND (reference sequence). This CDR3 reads CASSIGTRGVQNTGELFF. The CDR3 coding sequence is TGTGCCAGTAGTATTGGGACTAGAGGGGTACAGAACACCGGGGAGCTGTTTTTT. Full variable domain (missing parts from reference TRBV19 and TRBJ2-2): DGGITQSPKYLFRKEGQNVTLSCEQNLNHDAMYWYRQDPGQGLRLIYYSQIVNDFQKGDIAEGYSVSREKKESFPLTVTSAQKNPTAFYLCASSIGTRGVQNTGELFFGEGSRLTVL.

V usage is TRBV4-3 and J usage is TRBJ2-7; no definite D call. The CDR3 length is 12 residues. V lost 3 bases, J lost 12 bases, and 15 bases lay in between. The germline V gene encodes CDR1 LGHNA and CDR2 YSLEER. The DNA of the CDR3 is TGCGCCAGCAGCCACCCTGGTGAGAATCCGTACTTC. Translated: CASSHPGENPYF.

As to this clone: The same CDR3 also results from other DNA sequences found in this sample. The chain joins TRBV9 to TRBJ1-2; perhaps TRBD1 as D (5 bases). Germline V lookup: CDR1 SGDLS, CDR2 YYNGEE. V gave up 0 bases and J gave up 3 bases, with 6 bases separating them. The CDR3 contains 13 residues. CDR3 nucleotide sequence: TGTGCCAGCAGCGTAGGGGGGGACTATGGCTACACCTTC. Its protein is CASSVGGDYGYTF.

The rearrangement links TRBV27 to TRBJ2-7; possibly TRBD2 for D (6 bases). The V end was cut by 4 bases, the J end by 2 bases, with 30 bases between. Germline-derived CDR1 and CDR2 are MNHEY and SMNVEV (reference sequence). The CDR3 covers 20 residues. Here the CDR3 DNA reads TGTGCCAGCAGTTCAAATTCCGGGGGTGACCCTAACTCCGTAGCCTACGAGCAGTACTTC. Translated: CASSSNSGGDPNSVAYEQYF.